Listed here is a single T cell receptor beta chain. Its antigen remains unidentified. This clone may be a read error of a much larger clone one base away. The source of the sample is a study of molecular identifiers for immune sequencing clone quantification. Study at large: In the replicates, RNA derived from about 19,000 or 110,000 naive CD8 cells was divided into five parts, and four were sequenced.

Bulk TCR libraries used previously described methods and listed TCR primers. TCRdb analysed the PCR reads with MiXCR anew, one entry per CDR3 protein. The sample yields around 8,600 distinct CDR3 sequences, around an eighth seen once. The CDR3 loop spans 15 amino acids. The germline V gene encodes CDR1 LGHNA and CDR2 YSLEER. Whole-study findings and limits: Over 99% of effector molecules, yet under 1% of naive-cell molecules, were held by clones above 20 RNA copies.

Sorting selected naive CD8 T cells with a CD8+CD4-CCR7+CD45RA+ phenotype. The rearrangement joins TRBV4-3 to TRBJ1-1, with D maybe TRBD1 (6 bases). Sequenced material: naive CD8+ T cells from blood, with Jurkat cell RNA spiked in. Subset described: FACS-sorted CD8+CD4-CCR7+CD45RA+ naive T cells. The TCR comes from a human donor in good health. Some libraries in this study had Jurkat cell RNA spiked in. The CDR3 nucleotides are TGCGCCAGCAGCCAAGATCAAGACGGGGGCACTGAAGCTTCCTTT. Amino acids: CASSQDQDGGTEASF.